This T cell receptor (beta chain) is from a study of radiotherapy plus CTLA-4 blockade in lung cancer (dated by TCRdb to the late 2010s). The study in broad terms: Among enrolled patients, around 20% had an objective response and around 33% reached disease control. General findings and caveats noted by the study authors: Increased serum interferon-beta after radiation, together with early dynamic changes in blood T cell clones, were reported to be the strongest predictors of response. After treatment with radiotherapy and ipilimumab, TCR clones that originated in tumors expanded in peripheral blood.

In this study, focal radiation therapy paired with CTLA-4 blockade (ipilimumab) was tested in patients who had chemo-refractory metastatic non-small-cell lung cancer. Library creation used the immunoSEQ multiplex PCR assay. In TCRdb, the immuneACCESS table is reduced to in-frame sequences with V and J assigned. These tables do not hold every clone; where another copy was compared, an unresolved V gene accounts for under half, and the others remain unexplained. The sample table lists 70,000 to 90,000 clones, more than 75% of them with a count of one. The ten largest account for around 7% of the sample. In this sample, this clone turned up once. Its antigen is unknown. Nothing much larger sits one base from this clone, and base qualities are not available. CDR1 and CDR2 are drawn from the germline V gene: LGHNA, YNFKEQ. The CDR3 holds 16 amino acids from the cysteine to the phenylalanine. The kept DNA is CDR3 alone, 48 bases in frame from the first base. The V end loses 5 bases and the J end loses 6 bases, and a stretch of 19 bases separates them.

The V gene is TRBV4-2 and the J gene is TRBJ2-2; the D call could be TRBD1 or TRBD2, with each sharing 6 bases. This material consisted of peripheral blood, taken from a patient treated with radiotherapy plus ipilimumab. This TCR came from a human donor with non-small cell lung cancer who had a complete response to radiotherapy plus ipilimumab. The DNA sequence is TGTGCCAGCAGCTCCCCCGGAGGGGGGAAGCCCGGGGAGCTGTTTTTT. It is translated as CASSSPGGGKPGELFF.